This T cell receptor (beta chain) was observed in a study of beta chain features in type 1 diabetes. The V gene's germline CDR1 is MDHEN and CDR2 SYDVKM. The ends lost 3 bases at V and 4 bases at J; junction bases unmatched: 5. The CDR3 covers 16 residues. What was sequenced were expressed TCRB transcripts, since all of the isolated RNA had been reverse transcribed. Only in-frame clones appear in the TCRdb table, and some are missing; sequencing was by immunoSEQ multiplex PCR. Of more than 150,000 clones detected, roughly 9% appear once; the ten largest clones hold 0.7%. Study outcomes and limitations: Within each of all four CD4+ subsets, Type 1 diabetes patients had TCRB CDR3s that were moderately but significantly shorter.

This clone has more than one count but fewer than ten. The target antigen is unknown. This receptor was identified in a woman aged 25-40 years with type 1 diabetes. The specimen sequenced was central memory CD4+ T cells from blood. The chain recombines TRBV28 with TRBJ2-2, with 10 bases fitting TRBD1. The CDR3 sequence is CASSFGGQGFTGELFF. Here the CDR3 DNA reads TGTGCCAGCAGTTTTGGGGGACAGGGGTTCACCGGGGAGCTGTTTTTT. The whole variable domain, filled in from reference TRBV28 and TRBJ2-2, reads DVKVTQSSRYLVKRTGEKVFLECVQDMDHENMFWYRQDPGLGLRLIYFSYDVKMKEKGDIPEGYSVSREKKERFSLILESASTNQTSMYLCASSFGGQGFTGELFFGEGSRLTVL.